Below are 20 T cell receptor beta chains sequenced from a single sample in a study of cytotoxic CD8 clonotypes in ibrutinib-treated CLL. The method was immunoSEQ multiplex PCR; TCRdb's version includes in-frame clones alone and lacks a portion of them. This table has 110,000 to 150,000 clones, 85% to 95% appearing once. Here the sequenced sample was PBMCs, taken after 12 months of ibrutinib treatment. The receptors were sampled from a human donor with chronic lymphocytic leukemia.

The V call is TRBV11-1, the J call TRBJ2-1, with 7 bases aligning to TRBD1. V lost 7 bases to trimming and J lost 8 bases; unmatched junction nucleotides: 11. The CDR3 is made up of 14 amino acids. Germline CDR1 is SGHAT and CDR2 is FQDESV (reference sequence). CDR3 residues: CASTFPSTGDEQFF. In DNA form, the CDR3 reads TGTGCCAGCACCTTCCCTTCAACAGGGGATGAGCAGTTCTTC.

V usage is TRBV19 and J usage is TRBJ2-1, with TRBD1 identical over 9 bases. This CDR3 comprises 16 residues. Per the germline V gene, CDR1 is LNHDA and CDR2 is SQIVND (reference sequence). Trimming removed 7 bases from V and 8 bases from J; junction bases left unmatched: 15. The CDR3 nucleotides read TGTGCCAGTAAGCCCCTCATGGGACAGGGTGTCCATGAGCAGTTCTTC. Its protein is CASKPLMGQGVHEQFF.

V usage is TRBV21-1 and J usage is TRBJ1-3. TRBV21-1 is deemed a pseudogene. The length of the CDR3 is 17 residues. The CDR3 bases are TGTGCCAGCAGCAAAGCAGAGCGGGGAGGCTCTGGAAACACCATATATTTT. It specifies CASSKAERGGSGNTIYF.

The J gene is TRBJ2-7, the V gene TRBV7-3; 9 bases agree with TRBD1. Trimming cost V 8 bases and J 6 bases; bases outside gene matches: 11. The CDR3 loop spans 14 amino acids. In germline, CDR1 is SGHTA, CDR2 FQGTGA. The CDR3: CASGKTGGMGEQYF. The CDR3 DNA reads TGTGCCAGCGGAAAGACAGGGGGAATGGGCGAGCAGTACTTC.

The chain carries TRBV19 and TRBJ2-1, with a weak D call TRBD2 (5 bases). V was shortened by 4 bases and J by 9 bases, with 13 bases between the two germline ends. This CDR3 is 13 amino acids long. Germline CDR1 and CDR2: LNHDA and SQIVND (reference sequence). CDR3 sequence: CASSSRPGGEQFF. CDR3 nucleotide sequence: TGTGCCAGTAGTAGCCGGCCCGGAGGTGAGCAGTTCTTC.

V gene TRBV28 combines with J gene TRBJ1-3, with D tentatively TRBD1 (6 bases). Germline values: CDR1 MDHEN, CDR2 SYDVKM. V was cut by 6 bases and J by 0 bases, with 21 bases left in between. The CDR3 has 18 residues. The DNA for the CDR3 is TGTGCCAGCAGGCTTGGAACCGGACAGTTCCCCTCTGGAAACACCATATATTTT. As protein: CASRLGTGQFPSGNTIYF.

The J gene is TRBJ1-3, the V gene TRBV6-5; 7 positions match TRBD1. CDR3 length: 15 amino acids. Germline V CDR1 and CDR2: MNHEY, SVGAGI. The V gene end was trimmed by 7 bases and the J gene end by 4 bases; junction bases not matched to a gene: 10. CDR3 bases: TGTGCCAGCAAAAGACAAGACAGGGAGGGAAACACCATATATTTT. This gives the protein CASKRQDREGNTIYF.

This rearrangement joins TRBV10-2 to TRBJ2-3; 11 nucleotides align to TRBD2. CDR1 and CDR2 from the germline V gene are WSHSY and SAAADI. This CDR3 has 16 residues. After removal of 6 bases from V and 3 bases from J, the junction contained 8 bases not matched to a gene. The CDR3 DNA is TGCGCCAGCAGGCGTGCGACTAGCGGGATTACAGATACGCAGTATTTT. This sequence encodes CASRRATSGITDTQYF.

The chain recombines TRBV19 with TRBJ1-2; the D is unclear. The CDR3 spans 18 residues. Germline CDR1 reads LNHDA; CDR2 reads SQIVND (reference sequence). The V and J ends lost 2 bases and 5 bases respectively, with 24 bases between them. CDR3 sequence reads: CASSIKTGKIFGPYGYTF. CDR3 in DNA: TGTGCCAGTAGTATAAAAACGGGGAAAATCTTCGGGCCTTATGGCTACACCTTC. Full variable domain (remainder filled in from reference TRBV19 and TRBJ1-2): DGGITQSPKYLFRKEGQNVTLSCEQNLNHDAMYWYRQDPGQGLRLIYYSQIVNDFQKGDIAEGYSVSREKKESFPLTVTSAQKNPTAFYLCASSIKTGKIFGPYGYTFGSGTRLTVV.

The rearrangement uses TRBV18 and TRBJ1-5, with TRBD1 as a possible D gene (6 bases). CDR1 KGHSH and CDR2 LQKENI come from the germline V gene. CDR3 size: 14 residues. V was pared by 1 base and J by 3 bases, with 7 bases between. Here the CDR3 DNA reads TGTGCCAGCTCACCACGGACAGTCAATCAGCCCCAGCATTTT. Translating gives CASSPRTVNQPQHF.

V is TRBV2 and J is TRBJ1-5; D might be TRBD1 (6 bases). Germline V lookup: CDR1 SNHLY, CDR2 FYNNEI. Trimming took 0 bases from V and 3 from J, leaving 12 bases between them. The CDR3 consists of 16 residues. The CDR3 loop reads CASSEAPGDNNQPQHF. In DNA form, the CDR3 reads TGTGCCAGCAGTGAAGCCCCAGGGGATAACAATCAGCCCCAGCATTTT.

V usage is TRBV6-5 and J usage is TRBJ2-7, with 14 bases matching TRBD2. V trimming: 4 bases; J trimming: 5 bases; junction bases outside the gene matches: 7. The CDR3 is 16 amino acids. Germline V gene data show CDR1 as MNHEY and CDR2 as SVGAGI. CDR3 region: CASSSGLAGAADEQYF. Here the CDR3 DNA reads TGTGCCAGCAGTTCGGGACTAGCGGGAGCCGCGGACGAGCAGTACTTC.

This clone was picked up one time. The V gene is TRBV7-9, the J gene TRBJ2-3, with TRBD2 identical over 9 bases. Germline V gene sequence: CDR1 SEHNR, CDR2 FQNEAQ (reference sequence). The ends lost 1 base at V and 0 bases at J; junction bases unmatched: 5. This CDR3 has 17 residues. The DNA of the CDR3 is TGTGCCAGCAGCTTAGGGTGGCGGGAGGGTAGCACAGATACGCAGTATTTT. Residues: CASSLGWREGSTDTQYF.

V gene TRBV5-1 combines with J gene TRBJ2-3, with D unresolved. V was pared by 4 bases and J by 4 bases, with 7 bases between. The CDR3 extends over 12 amino acids. Per germline, CDR1 SGHRS and CDR2 YFSETQ. The CDR3 sequence is CASSPPSDTQYF. The CDR3 DNA reads TGCGCCAGCAGCCCACCGTCAGATACGCAGTATTTT.

The chain joins TRBV27 to TRBJ2-1, with a tentative D call TRBD2 (6 bases). This CDR3 is 13 amino acids long. The V and J ends lost 7 bases and 6 bases respectively, with 13 bases between them. From germline, CDR1 is MNHEY and CDR2 SMNVEV (reference sequence). The CDR3, as DNA: TGTGCCAGCAACGCACTGGGGGGCAATGAGCAGTTCTTC. It codes for CASNALGGNEQFF.

CDR3 sequence: CASSLGDREVGEQYF. The CDR3 region has the DNA TGCGCCAGCAGCTTGGGGGACAGGGAGGTGGGCGAGCAGTACTTC. The chain combines TRBV5-1 with TRBJ2-7; 9 bases fit TRBD1. V dropped 0 bases and J dropped 6; count of bases not matched to a gene: 7. The CDR3 extends over 15 amino acids. Germline lookup yields CDR1 SGHRS and CDR2 YFSETQ.

This chain connects TRBV10-1 to TRBJ2-7; 9 bases are shared with TRBD1. Trimming took 9 bases from V and 4 from J; bases not matched to a gene: 4. The CDR3 is 12 residues long. CDR1 and CDR2 from the germline V gene are WNHNN and SYGVQD (reference sequence). The CDR3 DNA follows: TGCGCCAGACAGGGGGCATCATACGAGCAGTACTTC. Translating gives CARQGASYEQYF.

This chain joins TRBV11-3 and TRBJ2-5, with D possibly TRBD1 on 6 matching bases. Germline V gives CDR1 SGHNT, CDR2 YENEEA. This CDR3 is built from 16 residues. Deletions cut 5 bases from V and 4 bases from J, with 20 bases between. The CDR3 DNA sequence: TGTGCCAGCAGCCCGGTAGGGGGATCAGGGTTAGAGACCCAGTACTTC. Translated: CASSPVGGSGLETQYF.

The rearrangement uses TRBV28 and TRBJ2-7, with TRBD1 as a possible D gene (5 bases). Trimming removed 3 bases from V and 6 bases from J, with 9 bases in between. The germline CDR1 and CDR2 sequences are MDHEN and SYDVKM. CDR3 size: 12 residues. The CDR3 coding sequence is TGTGCCAGCAGTTTGGCAGGGCGCGAGCAGTACTTC. Protein product: CASSLAGREQYF. The full variable domain, in which reference TRBV28 and TRBJ2-7 provide the parts outside the CDR3, is DVKVTQSSRYLVKRTGEKVFLECVQDMDHENMFWYRQDPGLGLRLIYFSYDVKMKEKGDIPEGYSVSREKKERFSLILESASTNQTSMYLCASSLAGREQYFGPGTRLTVT.

There are a few counts of this clone. The chain links TRBV30 to TRBJ2-2; 8 bases align to TRBD1. There are 15 residues in the CDR3. Unmatched junction bases numbered 6, after V lost 0 bases and J lost 6 bases. Germline values: CDR1 GTSNPN, CDR2 SVGIG (reference sequence). The CDR3 DNA is TGTGCCTGGAGTGTACAGGGGGGCGAGGCCGGGGAGCTGTTTTTT. It codes for CAWSVQGGEAGELFF.